The 29 T cell receptor beta chains listed next were all sequenced from one sample in a study of Graves' ophthalmopathy and Graves' hyperthyroidism. CDR3 regions of TCR beta were amplified from RNA transcripts. Investigators did first-round RT-PCR with HTBI primers, then second-round multiplex PCR. TCRdb re-called the multiplex PCR reads through MiXCR, storing one row per CDR3 protein. This table holds roughly 500,000 distinct CDR3 sequences, approximately 15% found once. The sequencing input was blood. The receptors were gathered from a woman younger than 45 with Graves' ophthalmopathy.

This clonotype was detected ten times or more. The J gene is TRBJ1-3, the V gene TRBV11-2; a weak D match, TRBD1 (5 bases). Germline V gene lookup returns CDR1 SGHAT and CDR2 FQNNGV. The ends were cut back, 5 bases at V and 0 bases at J, with 14 bases in the middle. This CDR3 has 16 residues. The DNA for the CDR3 is TGTGCCAGCAGCCCAAGGGGACTCAGCTCTGGAAACACCATATATTTT. It yields the protein CASSPRGLSSGNTIYF. Drawing the rest from reference TRBV11-2 and TRBJ1-3, the complete variable domain is EAGVAQSPRYKIIEKRQSVAFWCNPISGHATLYWYQQILGQGPKLLIQFQNNGVVDDSQLPKDRFSAERLKGVDSTLKIQPAKLEDSAVYLCASSPRGLSSGNTIYFGEGSWLTVV.

The sample holds many counts of this clonotype. The rearrangement joins TRBV20-1 to TRBJ2-7, with D possibly called TRBD1 or TRBD2 (5 bases each). Trimming took off 7 bases at V and 7 bases at J, with 17 bases between the two ends. This CDR3 has 12 amino acids. From germline, CDR1 is DFQATT and CDR2 SNEGSKA (reference sequence). This chain's CDR3 is CSGGAIPWEQYF. In nucleotides, the CDR3 is TGCAGTGGAGGGGCTATCCCCTGGGAGCAGTACTTC.

This clonotype was seen ten or more times. This chain uses TRBV27 with TRBJ2-2, with D unclear. Between the trimmed V and J ends, which lost 3 bases and 6 bases, there was a span of 8 bases. The germline gives CDR1 MNHEY, CDR2 SMNVEV (reference sequence). The length of the CDR3 is 13 residues. The CDR3 here is CASSFSSAGELFF. CDR3 nucleotide sequence: TGTGCCAGCAGTTTCTCCTCGGCCGGGGAGCTGTTTTTT.

Ten or more counts support this clonotype. This rearrangement joins TRBV2 to TRBJ2-7; the match to TRBD2 covers 8 bases. Germline V gene data show CDR1 as SNHLY and CDR2 as FYNNEI. Trimming cost V 5 bases and J 7 bases; bases outside gene matches: 10. There are 14 residues in the CDR3. This CDR3 is CASSPRGGRGEQYF. The CDR3, as DNA: TGTGCCAGCAGTCCCCGGGGGGGGCGAGGGGAGCAGTACTTC.

This clonotype was counted many times. V usage is TRBV13 and J usage is TRBJ2-3, with 14 bases that match TRBD2. Germline V gene sequence: CDR1 PRHDT, CDR2 FYEKMQ (reference sequence). The CDR3 length is 20 residues. V shed 7 bases, J shed 0 bases, and the junction held 15 bases outside the gene matches. DNA of the CDR3: TGTGCCAGCAACTTTATTCTTGGGACTAGCGGGGGTACTAGCACAGATACGCAGTATTTT. Its translation: CASNFILGTSGGTSTDTQYF.

This clonotype showed up many times. The V and J genes are TRBV10-3 and TRBJ1-2, with 10 bases lining up with TRBD1. V was clipped by 5 bases and J by 2 bases; unmatched bases: 8. CDR1 is ENHRY, CDR2 SYGVKD, per germline. This CDR3 contains 16 residues. CDR3 DNA sequence: TGTGCCATCAGTCCGGGACAGGGGAAAAGAAACTATGGCTACACCTTC. Translating gives CAISPGQGKRNYGYTF.

The chain uses TRBV11-1 and TRBJ1-2, with D maybe TRBD1 (6 bases). Deletions cut 1 base from V and 0 bases from J, with 27 bases between. In germline, CDR1 is SGHAT, CDR2 FQDESV (reference sequence). The CDR3 length is 21 residues. CDR3: CASSLGPPPSTGQRANYGYTF. CDR3 nucleotide sequence: TGTGCCAGCAGCTTAGGGCCCCCCCCCTCGACAGGACAACGAGCTAACTATGGCTACACCTTC.

V and J are TRBV3-1 and TRBJ1-1; D might be TRBD1 (6 bases). Germline assignment: CDR1 LGHDT and CDR2 YNNKEL (reference sequence). The CDR3 loop spans 14 amino acids. The V end lost 3 bases, the J end lost 2 bases, and 10 bases lay between the germline ends. The CDR3 nucleotides are TGTGCCAGCAGCCAGTGGGGGCCCAACACTGAAGCTTTCTTT. Translated, it gives CASSQWGPNTEAFF.

This clonotype appeared many times. The J gene is TRBJ2-7, the V gene TRBV6-5; D call uncertain. V lost 2 bases, J lost 0 bases, and 11 bases lay in between. CDR3 length: 15 amino acids. The germline V gene encodes CDR1 MNHEY and CDR2 SVGAGI. In nucleotides, the CDR3 is TGTGCCAGCAGTTACAAGGTGGGGAACTCCTACGAGCAGTACTTC. It codes for CASSYKVGNSYEQYF.

This clonotype showed up many times. The V and J genes are TRBV6-1 and TRBJ1-5; 9 bases line up with TRBD1. This CDR3 spans 15 amino acids. CDR1 and CDR2 (germline): MNHNS, SASEGT. V was clipped by 1 base and J by 8 bases; unmatched bases: 6. DNA for the CDR3: TGTGCCAGCAGTGAAGGGACAGGGGCATGGAAGCCCCAGCATTTT. This sequence encodes CASSEGTGAWKPQHF.

In its sample, this clonotype was seen a few times. The rearrangement links TRBV3-1 to TRBJ1-5, with D uncertain. Trimming took off 0 bases at V and 3 bases at J, with 12 bases between the two ends. This CDR3 contains 16 residues. Germline CDR1 is LGHDT and CDR2 is YNNKEL (reference sequence). The CDR3 DNA reads TGTGCCAGCAGCCAAGATTTTCCAGCCCCCAATCAGCCCCAGCATTTT. This gives the protein CASSQDFPAPNQPQHF.

Details on this clonotype: A much larger clone lies one base from this, so it may be a read error. J is TRBJ1-6 and V is TRBV27, with D tentatively TRBD1 (5 bases). This CDR3 is 16 amino acids long. The germline V gene has CDR1 MNHEY and CDR2 SMNVEV (reference sequence). This CDR3 reads CSSSPDRSSYNSPLHF. As DNA, the CDR3 is TGTTCCAGCAGTCCCGACAGAAGCTCCTATAATTCACCCCTCCACTTT.

This clonotype was found many times. The rearrangement links TRBV12-3 or TRBV12-4 to TRBJ1-1, with D unclear. V shed 0 bases and J shed 6 bases, with 2 bases lying between them. The CDR3 loop spans 11 amino acids. CDR3 residues: CASSLAPEAFF. The CDR3 DNA is TGTGCCAGCAGTTTAGCCCCTGAAGCTTTCTTT.

The table lists this clonotype with a few counts. This may arise from a read error, as a much more abundant clone is one base away. The V call is TRBV10-1, the J call TRBJ2-4, with 9 bases that match TRBD2. The CDR3 is 14 amino acids. Germline CDR1 is WNHNN and CDR2 is SYGVQD (reference sequence). The CDR3 loop reads CASSDGLAGNIKYF. The CDR3 DNA follows: TGCGCCAGCAGTGACGGGCTAGCGGGGAACATTAAGTACTTC.

This rearrangement joins TRBV4-2 to TRBJ2-3; D is unresolved. The CDR3 covers 16 residues. The germline V gene has CDR1 LGHNA and CDR2 YNFKEQ. V lost 0 bases to trimming and J lost 0 bases, with 10 bases between them. The CDR3 region has the DNA TGTGCCAGCAGCCAAGATGGCACCACTAGCACAGATACGCAGTATTTT. Translating gives CASSQDGTTSTDTQYF.

This clonotype was detected ten times or more. V and J are TRBV2 and TRBJ2-2; D may be TRBD1 (6 bases). The V and J ends lost 6 bases and 4 bases respectively, with 12 bases between them. Per the germline V gene, CDR1 is SNHLY and CDR2 is FYNNEI. The CDR3 contains 14 residues. CDR3 coding DNA: TGTGCCAGCAGGGTAACAGGGAGCACCGGGGAGCTGTTTTTT. This codes for CASRVTGSTGELFF.

This clonotype was observed many times. This chain uses TRBV28 with TRBJ1-2; possibly TRBD1 for D (5 bases). This CDR3 is 12 amino acids long. V was cut by 8 bases and J by 3 bases, with 10 bases left in between. Per the germline V gene, CDR1 is MDHEN and CDR2 is SYDVKM. The CDR3 here is CASSGPYYGYTF. The CDR3 nucleotides read TGTGCCAGCTCAGGGCCCTACTATGGCTACACCTTC.

About this clonotype itself: A single base separates this from a much larger clone, so it may be a read error. The chain has TRBV29-1 and TRBJ2-7; D gene uncertain. The CDR3 spans 16 residues. Germline-derived CDR1 and CDR2 are SQVTM and ANQGSEA. The ends were cut back, 1 base at V and 2 bases at J, with 18 bases in the middle. The CDR3 loop reads CSVEGSRNSLTYEQYF. CDR3 DNA: TGCAGCGTTGAAGGCTCAAGGAACAGCCTTACCTACGAGCAGTACTTC.

This clonotype was recorded many times. The chain uses TRBV5-4 and TRBJ1-1; D is undetermined. The V gene's germline CDR1 is SGHNT and CDR2 YYREEE (reference sequence). CDR3 size: 13 residues. Trimming left V 2 bases short and J 5 bases short, with 10 bases between. The chain's CDR3 is CASSLGRQTEAFF. CDR3 DNA sequence: TGTGCCAGCAGCTTAGGAAGGCAGACTGAAGCTTTCTTT.

This clonotype has ten or more counts. This chain joins TRBV27 and TRBJ2-4, with 10 bases lining up with TRBD1. Germline V lookup: CDR1 MNHEY, CDR2 SMNVEV (reference sequence). Trimming removed 6 bases from V and 0 bases from J; junction bases left unmatched: 8. This CDR3 comprises 17 residues. CDR3 in amino acids: CASRGQGGFGAKNIQYF. The CDR3 nucleotides read TGTGCCAGCAGAGGACAGGGGGGGTTCGGAGCCAAAAACATTCAGTACTTC.

This clonotype was recorded many times. The J gene is TRBJ2-4, the V gene TRBV7-6, with D perhaps TRBD1 or TRBD2 (7 bases each). This CDR3 comprises 18 residues. Per germline, CDR1 SGHVS and CDR2 FNYEAQ. V was clipped by 5 bases and J by 0 bases, with 20 bases between them. In DNA, the CDR3 is TGTGCCAGCAGCGCAGGGGGGGGCCAGGGGCTAGCCAAAAACATTCAGTACTTC. It encodes CASSAGGGQGLAKNIQYF.

The sample holds many counts of this clonotype. The chain joins TRBV12-3 or TRBV12-4 to TRBJ1-1; 7 bases line up with TRBD1. Trimming cost V 5 bases and J 2 bases; bases outside gene matches: 5. The length of the CDR3 is 14 residues. The CDR3 loop is CASSLWDSNTEAFF. CDR3 in DNA: TGTGCCAGCAGTCTATGGGACAGCAACACTGAAGCTTTCTTT.

This clonotype showed up many times. J is TRBJ1-3 and V is TRBV10-3; a weak D match, TRBD1 (5 bases). Germline CDR1 ENHRY, CDR2 SYGVKD. V was clipped by 2 bases and J by 0 bases, with 14 bases between them. There are 17 residues in the CDR3. The CDR3 region is CAISERVSGTSGNTIYF. The CDR3 DNA reads TGTGCCATCAGTGAGAGGGTCAGTGGGACCTCTGGAAACACCATATATTTT.

The chain couples TRBV9 to TRBJ1-1, with 7 bases identical to TRBD1. This CDR3 has 13 residues. After removal of 3 bases from V and 10 bases from J, the junction contained 9 bases not matched to a gene. The germline V gene encodes CDR1 SGDLS and CDR2 YYNGEE. The CDR3 region is CASSEGTASGAFF. The CDR3 bases are TGTGCCAGCAGCGAGGGGACAGCGTCGGGAGCTTTCTTT.

There are many counts of this clonotype. This rearrangement joins TRBV20-1 to TRBJ2-7, with 9 bases identical to TRBD1. The CDR3 is 13 amino acids. With 5 bases clipped from V and 5 bases from J, the junction kept 7 bases outside the gene matches. Germline V gives CDR1 DFQATT, CDR2 SNEGSKA (reference sequence). The CDR3 coding sequence is TGCAGTGCTGGGGGACAGGGCCCCAACGAGCAGTACTTC. This gives the protein CSAGGQGPNEQYF.

This clonotype occurred a few times. The chain links TRBV13 to TRBJ1-2; D is unclear. The germline CDR1 and CDR2 sequences are PRHDT and FYEKMQ (reference sequence). The CDR3 extends over 15 amino acids. V lost 4 bases to trimming and J lost 8 bases, with 20 bases between them. The CDR3 DNA reads TGTGCCAGCAGCTCGGGTCGTGGAGGGATGATAGGCTACACCTTC. Translation gives CASSSGRGGMIGYTF.

The table lists this clonotype with many counts. The rearrangement links TRBV13 to TRBJ1-1; 10 nucleotides match TRBD1. CDR1 and CDR2 from the germline V gene are PRHDT and FYEKMQ (reference sequence). The length of the CDR3 is 16 residues. Trimming at V came to 5 bases and at J to 4 bases, leaving 10 bases not matched to a gene. CDR3 loop: CASSPGQGILGTEAFF. CDR3 DNA: TGTGCCAGCAGCCCGGGACAGGGGATATTGGGCACTGAAGCTTTCTTT.

This clonotype showed up many times. The chain couples TRBV6-5 to TRBJ1-6, with D maybe TRBD1 (5 bases). This CDR3 region has 14 residues. The V and J ends lost 7 bases and 7 bases respectively, with 14 bases between them. The germline V gene encodes CDR1 MNHEY and CDR2 SVGAGI. CDR3 sequence (DNA): TGTGCCAGCACTTCGTGGGGGTTAAATTCACCCCTCCACTTT. The encoded protein is CASTSWGLNSPLHF.

This clonotype has a count of ten or more. This chain connects TRBV27 to TRBJ1-5, with D possibly being TRBD1 (5 bases). Looked up from germline, CDR1 is MNHEY and CDR2 is SMNVEV (reference sequence). V shed 2 bases and J shed 2 bases, with 10 bases lying between them. This CDR3 region has 15 residues. The CDR3 DNA reads as TGTGCCAGCAGTTTAAGGGTGGGGGGCAATCAGCCCCAGCATTTT. It codes for CASSLRVGGNQPQHF.